This TCR beta chain was profiled in a study of CD8 T cells in ankylosing spondylitis. Study-wide results and caveats: It was reported that disease-linked clones were significantly enriched in matched ankylosing spondylitis synovial fluid.

Libraries of TCR beta came from quantitative 5'-RACE with molecular barcodes. A single record per CDR3 protein comes from TCRdb applying MiXCR to the 5' RACE reads. The sample includes around 180,000 distinct CDR3 sequences, over 15% of them seen just once. With 5 bases removed from V and 1 base from J, the gap between germline ends came to 9 bases. The CDR3 sequence is 13 residues long. CDR1 is MNHEY and CDR2 is SVGAGI in the germline V gene. Note on this clonotype: Its antigen is unknown.

The sequenced sample consisted of blood, either unsorted or a sorted T cell fraction (not recorded which). The rearrangement links TRBV6-5 to TRBJ2-7; weak D call: TRBD2 (5 bases). This TCR derives from a male donor aged 5 to 29 with ankylosing spondylitis or in good health (not recorded which). The CDR3 here is CASSRDPSYEQYF. The CDR3 nucleotides are TGTGCCAGCAGTCGGGATCCATCCTACGAGCAGTACTTC.